The present entry profiles one T cell receptor (beta chain) with its context. This clone was observed once. The antigen this receptor binds is unknown. Base quality data are lacking; no much larger clone is found one base away. TCRbeta CDR3 regions were amplified from genomic DNA using the immunoSEQ Assay, a bias-controlled multiplex PCR. In the original analysis: The number of nucleated cells in each sample was estimated by amplification of reference gene primers within the assay. Sequence reads were collapsed and filtered to measure the absolute abundance of every unique TCRbeta CDR3 rearrangement. For each sample, productive Simpson clonality was calculated as the square root of Simpson's diversity index across productive rearrangements. TCRdb took this table from immuneACCESS and kept in-frame rearrangements with V and J called. Such tables lack part of the clones; where checked against another copy, unresolved V genes explain under half of the gap, and the rest is unexplained. V and J calls and clone size are as listed in that table; D and trimming were resolved from the DNA. In all, the sample holds roughly 200,000 clones, and 81% of those were seen once. Approximately 10% of the sample rests with the top ten.

One collaborating source in Seattle enrolled patients during active infection and followed them longitudinally through the course of disease. The collaborating institutions used their own protocols to collect whole blood in K2EDTA tubes. For TCRbeta analysis, collaborators shipped samples in one of three forms: frozen whole blood, isolated PBMCs, or DNA extracted from either of those sample types. This entry comes from a study of blood T cell repertoires in COVID-19 (dated by TCRdb to about 2020). In terms of the full investigation: Samples covering the acute and convalescent phases of COVID-19 were provided by collaborators in the United States, Italy and Spain. The repertoires were released in a freely available public database meant as a resource for research on the immune response to SARS-CoV-2. Nearly every sample came with metadata listing a de-identified subject ID, COVID-19 status, age in years and sex. The prospective study material was composed of cDNA or gDNA derived from T cells, B-cell-depleted T cells, or PBMCs. Where available, HLA class I and class II types were taken from metadata supplied by the sample provider and were not determined by assay-based typing. Deeply sampled blood TCRbeta repertoires from subjects exposed to, actively infected with, or recovered from COVID-19 were included in the dataset. The samples were drawn from two sources: the first 160 participants of the ongoing ImmuneRACE study, and 1,000 to 1,500 subjects contributed by 6 global collaborators.

Study-level results and caveats: The amount of clinical and demographic metadata varied by source and participant and was provided uncurated.

The CDR3, cysteine through phenylalanine, is 13 amino acids long. Solely the CDR3 DNA is kept, with 39 bases framed from the first base. CDR1 is given as SGDLS and CDR2 as YYNGEE, both from the germline V gene. The trim is 0 bases for V and 9 bases for J, with a gap of 12 bases between the germline ends. Sequenced input: peripheral blood. This TCR came from a woman in her forties with COVID-19, enrolled during active disease. The chain is made from TRBV9 and TRBJ1-1; a weak D assignment points to TRBD1 (5 bases agree). In nucleotides, the sequence is TGTGCCAGCAGCGTAGGTGGGGCAAACCAAGCTTTCTTT. Translated, this gives CASSVGGANQAFF.